Below, 27 T cell receptor beta chains from the same sample are listed, as sequenced in a study of blood T cell repertoires in COVID-19. TCRdb's copy holds only in-frame clones and misses some; the assay was immunoSEQ multiplex PCR. The table shows some 42,000 clones, with about 85% occurring only once. Sequencing was performed on peripheral blood. All receptors come from a man aged 45-65 years with active COVID-19.

The chain uses TRBV7-2 and TRBJ1-3, with 8 bases fitting TRBD1. This CDR3 is built from 18 residues. Germline V gene lookup returns CDR1 SGHTA and CDR2 FQGNSA. J gave up 0 bases and V 4 bases, and 11 bases lay outside the gene matches. This chain's CDR3 is CASSSVPGQATSGNTIYF. DNA of the CDR3: TGTGCCAGCAGCTCAGTCCCGGGACAGGCAACCTCTGGAAACACCATATATTTT.

This chain joins TRBV6-5 and TRBJ1-3; D possibly corresponds to TRBD1 (6 bases). The germline V gene has CDR1 MNHEY and CDR2 SVGAGI. Trimming pared 5 bases from V and 2 bases from J, leaving 13 bases between. The CDR3 spans 15 residues. This CDR3 reads CASSPGQHPGNTIYF. The CDR3 region has the DNA TGTGCCAGCAGTCCTGGACAGCACCCTGGAAACACCATATATTTT.

The chain recombines TRBV14 with TRBJ2-1; TRBD2 agrees at 7 bases. The CDR3 consists of 15 residues. V gave up 8 bases and J gave up 0 bases; unmatched junction bases: 7. Per the germline V gene, CDR1 is SGHDN and CDR2 is FVKESK. The CDR3 DNA reads as TGTGCCAGCGCGAGCGGGATTAGCTCCTACAATGAGCAGTTCTTC. Translated: CASASGISSYNEQFF. Drawing the rest from reference TRBV14 and TRBJ2-1, the complete variable domain is EAGVTQFPSHSVIEKGQTVTLRCDPISGHDNLYWYRRVMGKEIKFLLHFVKESKQDESGMPNNRFLAERTGGTYSTLKVQPAELEDSGVYFCASASGISSYNEQFFGPGTRLTVL.

The CDR3 sequence is CASSQDPETQYF. The CDR3 bases are TGTGCCAGCAGCCAAGACCCGGAGACCCAGTACTTC. The V and J genes are TRBV3-1 (or the pseudogene TRBV3-2) and TRBJ2-5; unclear D gene. Germline CDR1 is LGHDT and CDR2 is YNNKEL (reference sequence). V was trimmed by 0 bases and J by 5 bases, leaving 4 bases between them. CDR3 length: 12 amino acids.

The gene calls are TRBV19 and TRBJ1-4; 8 nucleotides agree with TRBD1. Germline loops: CDR1 LNHDA, CDR2 SQIVND (reference sequence). The CDR3 contains 16 residues. V lost 3 bases, J lost 5 bases, and 8 bases stayed unmatched. The CDR3 sequence: CASSITPGGANEKLFF. The CDR3 coding sequence is TGTGCCAGTAGTATTACTCCAGGGGGCGCGAATGAAAAACTGTTTTTT.

This clone appeared a single time. The rearrangement links TRBV28 to TRBJ1-5; 7 nucleotides line up with TRBD1. This CDR3 contains 15 residues. The V and J ends lost 6 bases and 5 bases, in that order; junction bases with no gene match: 10. Germline-derived CDR1 and CDR2 are MDHEN and SYDVKM. CDR3 bases: TGTGCCAGCAGACCACAGTACAGGGGCCATCAGCCCCAGCATTTT. Translating it yields CASRPQYRGHQPQHF.

This sequence joins TRBV6-5 and TRBJ2-1; D may be TRBD1 (6 bases). V shed 6 bases and J shed 0 bases, with 12 bases lying between them. Per the germline V gene, CDR1 is MNHEY and CDR2 is SVGAGI. The CDR3 sequence is 15 residues long. DNA for the CDR3: TGTGCCAGCAGACCAGGGGCGGACTCCTACAATGAGCAGTTCTTC. Translated, it gives CASRPGADSYNEQFF.

This rearrangement joins TRBV18 to TRBJ1-4, with D uncertain. The germline V gene has CDR1 KGHSH and CDR2 LQKENI. CDR3 length: 14 residues. Trimming left V 3 bases short and J 8 bases short, with 13 bases between. The CDR3 bases are TGTGCCAGCTCACCCGGCCGGGAGTCCGAAAAACTGTTTTTT. It yields the protein CASSPGRESEKLFF.

The chain uses TRBV28 and TRBJ1-2; D unclear. Trimming shortened V by 6 bases and J by 8 bases, and 16 bases separated the two germline ends. Germline CDR1 is MDHEN and CDR2 is SYDVKM. This CDR3 has 13 amino acids. CDR3: CASRSRELRGYTF. The CDR3 DNA reads as TGTGCCAGCAGGAGCCGGGAGTTAAGGGGCTACACCTTC.

This chain uses TRBV6-5 with TRBJ2-3; TRBD2 matches 7 bases. In germline, CDR1 is MNHEY, CDR2 SVGAGI. The V and J ends lost 10 bases and 2 bases, in that order; junction bases with no gene match: 12. The CDR3 is 15 amino acids. Here the CDR3 DNA reads TGTGCCACGGGGATTGGGGGACTACCCACAGATACGCAGTATTTT. Its translation: CATGIGGLPTDTQYF.

This clone has a single count. The genes are TRBV6-6 and TRBJ2-1; 10 bases are shared with TRBD1. CDR1 and CDR2 (germline): MNHNY, SVGAGI (reference sequence). This CDR3 is 15 amino acids long. The ends lost 6 bases at V and 7 bases at J; junction bases unmatched: 9. CDR3: CASRDGGQGTNEQFF. CDR3 nucleotides: TGTGCCAGCAGGGACGGGGGACAGGGGACTAATGAGCAGTTCTTC.

The chain couples TRBV20-1 to TRBJ2-5; possibly TRBD1 for D (6 bases). Per the germline V gene, CDR1 is DFQATT and CDR2 is SNEGSKA (reference sequence). The CDR3 loop spans 11 amino acids. V lost 6 bases and J lost 5, with 10 bases in between. Here the CDR3 DNA reads TGCAGTGCCTACACAGGGGAGACCCAGTACTTC. It translates to CSAYTGETQYF.

This chain uses TRBV7-2 with TRBJ2-1; no clear D. Germline V gene lookup returns CDR1 SGHTA and CDR2 FQGNSA. V lost 1 base and J lost 4, with 5 bases in between. CDR3 length equals 13 residues. The CDR3 nucleotides are TGTGCCAGCAGCTTAGGCCGGTACAATGAGCAGTTCTTC. Encoded protein: CASSLGRYNEQFF.

The gene calls are TRBV5-1 and TRBJ2-1; D possibly corresponds to TRBD2 (6 bases). The germline V and J ends were trimmed by 4 bases and 5 bases, with 13 bases remaining between them. Germline V gene sequence: CDR1 SGHRS, CDR2 YFSETQ. CDR3 length: 14 amino acids. CDR3 loop: CASSLDYLNNEQFF. DNA for the CDR3: TGCGCCAGCAGCCTGGACTACCTTAACAATGAGCAGTTCTTC.

This clone was recorded only once. This chain links TRBV27 with TRBJ1-5, with unresolved D. The CDR3 sequence is 15 residues long. CDR1 is MNHEY, CDR2 SMNVEV, per germline (reference sequence). Trimming took off 2 bases at V and 4 bases at J, with 12 bases between the two ends. CDR3 in DNA: TGTGCCAGCAGTTTAAATGGAGGATGGAATCAGCCCCAGCATTTT. Translation gives CASSLNGGWNQPQHF.

The chain couples TRBV11-2 to TRBJ1-2, with TRBD1 identical over 9 bases. Looked up from germline, CDR1 is SGHAT and CDR2 is FQNNGV. J lost 7 bases, V lost 5 bases, and 8 bases had no gene match. CDR3 length: 14 residues. DNA of the CDR3: TGTGCCAGCAGCACTTACAGGGGGCGCGGTGGCTACACCTTC. This gives the protein CASSTYRGRGGYTF.

The CDR3 loop is CASSLNRQGGFYGYTF. The CDR3 coding sequence is TGCGCCAGCAGCTTGAACCGACAGGGGGGTTTCTATGGCTACACCTTC. The chain links TRBV5-1 to TRBJ1-2, with 9 bases lining up with TRBD1. The CDR3 runs to 16 residues. V lost 1 base to trimming and J lost 4 bases; unmatched junction nucleotides: 8. Looked up from germline, CDR1 is SGHRS and CDR2 is YFSETQ. The full variable domain, with the rest looked up from reference TRBV5-1 and TRBJ1-2, is KAGVTQTPRYLIKTRGQQVTLSCSPISGHRSVSWYQQTPGQGLQFLFEYFSETQRNKGNFPGRFSGRQFSNSRSEMNVSTLELGDSALYLCASSLNRQGGFYGYTFGSGTRLTVV.

This CDR3 is CASSLLILGSYNSPLHF. CDR3 DNA sequence: TGTGCCAGCAGTTTATTGATTTTGGGCAGCTATAATTCACCCCTCCACTTT. The chain links TRBV28 to TRBJ1-6; D unclear. The germline V gene has CDR1 MDHEN and CDR2 SYDVKM. CDR3 length: 17 amino acids. Trimming pared 1 base from V and 3 bases from J, leaving 13 bases between.

This chain links TRBV5-5 with TRBJ2-7; 8 nucleotides line up with TRBD1. Germline CDR1 SGHKS, CDR2 YYEKEE (reference sequence). The CDR3 consists of 14 residues. J lost 4 bases, V lost 3 bases, and 6 bases had no gene match. In nucleotides, the CDR3 is TGTGCCAGCAGCTCCGGCAGGGGGCGGTACGAGCAGTACTTC. Translated, it gives CASSSGRGRYEQYF.

The genes are TRBV19 and TRBJ2-7; a weak D match, TRBD1 (6 bases). The CDR3 runs 13 residues. Germline CDR1 LNHDA, CDR2 SQIVND (reference sequence). The V end lost 3 bases, the J end lost 4 bases, and 10 bases lay between the germline ends. CDR3 in amino acids: CASSMRGSYEQYF. CDR3 DNA: TGTGCCAGTAGTATGAGGGGGAGTTACGAGCAGTACTTC.

This chain uses TRBV27 with TRBJ2-7, with TRBD1 identical over 8 bases. CDR3 size: 15 residues. The V gene end was trimmed by 5 bases and the J gene end by 2 bases; junction bases not matched to a gene: 8. From germline, CDR1 is MNHEY and CDR2 SMNVEV (reference sequence). The CDR3 bases are TGTGCCAGCAGTACAATTGGGACAGGAACCTACGAGCAGTACTTC. It specifies CASSTIGTGTYEQYF.

The chain employs TRBV6-2 or TRBV6-3 and TRBJ2-3, with D unclear. V lost 1 base and J lost 0, with 5 bases in between. This CDR3 is 14 amino acids long. Germline V lookup: CDR1 MNHEY, CDR2 SVGEGT. The CDR3 DNA reads as TGTGCCAGCAGTTACTTCGGGAGCACAGATACGCAGTATTTT. This translates into CASSYFGSTDTQYF.

The V and J genes are TRBV3-1 (or the pseudogene TRBV3-2) and TRBJ2-1, with 9 bases aligning to TRBD2. Trimming cost V 1 base and J 7 bases; bases outside gene matches: 8. CDR3 length: 16 residues. Looked up from germline, CDR1 is LGHDT and CDR2 is YNNKEL (reference sequence). The CDR3 DNA reads as TGTGCCAGCAGCCAAGGTAATAGCGGGAGCAGGAATGAGCAGTTCTTC. It encodes CASSQGNSGSRNEQFF.

The chain recombines TRBV7-2 with TRBJ1-2; D perhaps matches TRBD1 (5 bases). V dropped 4 bases and J dropped 7 bases, with 19 bases sitting between them. Germline V gives CDR1 SGHTA, CDR2 FQGNSA. This CDR3 has 15 residues. The CDR3 protein is CASSSDHHRISGYTF. CDR3 DNA sequence: TGTGCCAGCAGCTCTGACCACCACAGGATATCTGGCTACACCTTC.

The chain recombines TRBV7-2 with TRBJ2-7; maybe TRBD2 (6 bases). V was shortened by 1 base and J by 4 bases, with 14 bases between the two germline ends. This CDR3 has 15 residues. Looked up from germline, CDR1 is SGHTA and CDR2 is FQGNSA. The CDR3 protein is CASSLDRDSLYEQYF. The CDR3 nucleotides read TGTGCCAGCAGCTTAGATAGGGACTCACTGTACGAGCAGTACTTC. The full variable domain, with the rest looked up from reference TRBV7-2 and TRBJ2-7, is GAGVSQSPSNKVTEKGKDVELRCDPISGHTALYWYRQSLGQGLEFLIYFQGNSAPDKSGLPSDRFSAERTGGSVSTLTIQRTQQEDSAVYLCASSLDRDSLYEQYFGPGTRLTVT.

The rearrangement links TRBV6-5 to TRBJ1-2, with D possibly being TRBD1 (6 bases). The CDR3 length is 15 residues. The V gene's germline CDR1 is MNHEY and CDR2 SVGAGI. Trimming left V 6 bases short and J 4 bases short, with 18 bases between. CDR3 protein: CASRSELIGGYGYTF. As DNA, the CDR3 is TGTGCCAGCAGATCAGAGTTGATAGGGGGCTATGGCTACACCTTC.

This clone has just one count. CDR3 sequence reads: CASSLGGLLAEAFF. CDR3 nucleotide sequence: TGTGCCAGCAGTTTAGGTGGGCTTCTCGCTGAAGCTTTCTTT. The rearrangement links TRBV27 to TRBJ1-1; D gene unclear. V lost 2 bases to trimming and J lost 6 bases, with 13 bases between them. Germline CDR1 reads MNHEY; CDR2 reads SMNVEV (reference sequence). The CDR3 has 14 amino acids.